One and the same sample provided the 30 T cell receptor beta chains below, sequenced in a study of cytomegalovirus exposure and HLA in healthy donors. Clones were read by immunoSEQ multiplex PCR, and TCRdb kept only the in-frame ones, dropping some. The table includes hundreds of thousands of clones, roughly 91% detected once. What was sequenced was PBMCs. Receptors were obtained from a woman between 18 and 29 years old in good health and CMV-seropositive.

The chain joins TRBV4-1 to TRBJ1-1; TRBD1 might be the D (5 bases). Trimming stripped 3 bases from V and 3 bases from J, with 11 bases between. Germline CDR1 reads MGHRA; CDR2 reads YSYEKL. This CDR3 contains 14 residues. The CDR3 protein is CASSHRTPDTEAFF. CDR3 in DNA: TGCGCCAGCAGCCACCGGACACCGGACACTGAAGCTTTCTTT.

In its sample, this clone was seen once. The V call is TRBV10-2, the J call TRBJ1-5; D not certain. The V gene lost 4 bases and the J gene lost 0 bases, with 10 bases spanning the gap. This CDR3 has 15 amino acids. Per germline, CDR1 WSHSY and CDR2 SAAADI. In nucleotides, the CDR3 is TGCGCCAGCAGTGCCAACAGTTATAGCAATCAGCCCCAGCATTTT. Its protein is CASSANSYSNQPQHF.

This clone has more than one count but fewer than ten. The CDR3 spells CASSLPDSLHSRGYTF. CDR3 DNA sequence: TGTGCCAGCAGTTTACCCGACAGCCTACACTCTAGGGGCTACACCTTC. This sequence joins TRBV28 and TRBJ1-2; a possible D gene is TRBD1 (5 bases). The CDR3 runs 16 residues. Deletions cut 2 bases from V and 8 bases from J, with 21 bases between. Per the germline V gene, CDR1 is MDHEN and CDR2 is SYDVKM.

The V gene is TRBV10-3, the J gene TRBJ1-5, with 7 bases aligning to TRBD1. The V gene end was trimmed by 5 bases and the J gene end by 4 bases; junction bases not matched to a gene: 5. The CDR3 runs 14 residues. In germline, CDR1 is ENHRY, CDR2 SYGVKD. DNA of the CDR3: TGTGCCATCAGTCAGGACAGGAGAAATCAGCCCCAGCATTTT. Amino acid sequence: CAISQDRRNQPQHF.

This clone was detected once. V is TRBV4-2 and J is TRBJ1-1; D might be TRBD1 (5 bases). The CDR3 is made up of 13 amino acids. The V end lost 5 bases, the J end lost 3 bases, and 10 bases lay between the germline ends. Germline V lookup: CDR1 LGHNA, CDR2 YNFKEQ. CDR3 nucleotide sequence: TGTGCCAGCAGCTATAAAGGGGACACTGAAGCTTTCTTT. It yields the protein CASSYKGDTEAFF.

The chain joins TRBV11-1 to TRBJ2-1; no reliable D call. The CDR3 loop spans 13 amino acids. V shed 3 bases and J shed 5 bases, with 8 bases lying between them. Germline V gives CDR1 SGHAT, CDR2 FQDESV (reference sequence). This CDR3 reads CASSLNRDNEQFF. As DNA, the CDR3 is TGTGCCAGCAGCTTGAACAGAGACAATGAGCAGTTCTTC.

This chain joins TRBV7-9 and TRBJ1-2; 9 positions match TRBD1. V dropped 4 bases and J dropped 6; count of bases not matched to a gene: 12. The CDR3 extends over 16 amino acids. The germline CDR1 and CDR2 sequences are SEHNR and FQNEAQ (reference sequence). In DNA, the CDR3 is TGTGCCAGCAGCTCGTTCGCCGGGACAGGGAGGCATGGCTACACCTTC. It is translated as CASSSFAGTGRHGYTF.

The chain combines TRBV27 with TRBJ1-1; possible D gene TRBD1, 5 bases. The V and J ends lost 6 bases and 1 base respectively, with 15 bases between them. The CDR3 consists of 15 residues. Germline lookup yields CDR1 MNHEY and CDR2 SMNVEV (reference sequence). The CDR3 spells CASSILGRGNTEAFF. Here the CDR3 DNA reads TGTGCCAGCAGCATATTGGGGCGAGGGAACACTGAAGCTTTCTTT.

V gene TRBV27 combines with J gene TRBJ2-7, with D tentatively TRBD2 (6 bases). V lost 4 bases and J lost 4, with 11 bases in between. Per the germline V gene, CDR1 is MNHEY and CDR2 is SMNVEV (reference sequence). The CDR3 is made up of 13 amino acids. CDR3 in DNA: TGTGCCAGCAGTTCGGGACTTTTTTACGAGCAGTACTTC. Protein product: CASSSGLFYEQYF.

V is TRBV5-1 and J is TRBJ2-1, with TRBD1 as a possible D gene (5 bases). CDR1 is SGHRS and CDR2 is YFSETQ in the germline V gene. V was clipped by 4 bases and J by 5 bases, with 10 bases between them. The CDR3 has 13 residues. CDR3 DNA: TGCGCCAGCAGCGCTCAGACAGACAATGAGCAGTTCTTC. Translation: CASSAQTDNEQFF.

This rearrangement joins TRBV6-1 to TRBJ2-7, with 7 positions matching TRBD2. This CDR3 comprises 13 residues. CDR1 and CDR2 (germline): MNHNS, SASEGT. Trimming at V came to 6 bases and at J to 2 bases, leaving 4 bases not matched to a gene. Written as DNA, the CDR3 is TGTGCCAGCAGCTTCGGACTAGCCTACGAGCAGTACTTC. Translation: CASSFGLAYEQYF.

The chain uses TRBV6-1 and TRBJ2-7, with TRBD1 identical over 7 bases. Trimming took 8 bases from V and 6 from J; bases not matched to a gene: 7. The CDR3 loop spans 12 amino acids. The germline CDR1 and CDR2 sequences are MNHNS and SASEGT. CDR3 sequence (DNA): TGTGCCAGCGGGACAGAAGACTCCGAGCAGTACTTC. It yields the protein CASGTEDSEQYF.

The chain combines TRBV7-9 with TRBJ1-1; 8 bases are shared with TRBD1. The V gene end was trimmed by 5 bases and the J gene end by 6 bases; junction bases not matched to a gene: 5. The CDR3 runs to 13 residues. Germline-derived CDR1 and CDR2 are SEHNR and FQNEAQ (reference sequence). CDR3 protein: CASSPQGAAEAFF. CDR3 DNA: TGTGCCAGCAGCCCCCAGGGGGCGGCTGAAGCTTTCTTT. Drawing the rest from reference TRBV7-9 and TRBJ1-1, the complete variable domain is DTGVSQNPRHKITKRGQNVTFRCDPISEHNRLYWYRQTLGQGPEFLTYFQNEAQLEKSRLLSDRFSAERPKGSFSTLEIQRTEQGDSAMYLCASSPQGAAEAFFGQGTRLTVV.

The chain joins TRBV6-5 to TRBJ2-5; 9 nucleotides match TRBD1. Per germline, CDR1 MNHEY and CDR2 SVGAGI. This CDR3 is 15 amino acids long. V lost 5 bases and J lost 5; bases outside the gene matches: 9. CDR3 in amino acids: CASSLQGAPGETQYF. CDR3 sequence (DNA): TGTGCCAGCAGTCTACAGGGGGCTCCGGGGGAGACCCAGTACTTC.

The rearrangement uses TRBV15 and TRBJ1-5, with 7 bases matching TRBD1. Germline values: CDR1 LNHNV, CDR2 YYDKDF (reference sequence). The CDR3 is made up of 15 amino acids. V dropped 9 bases and J dropped 3; count of bases not matched to a gene: 11. The DNA for the CDR3 is TGTGCCACAGCATTCGGGACAGATTACAATCAGCCCCAGCATTTT. This gives the protein CATAFGTDYNQPQHF.

The chain is built from TRBV7-8 and TRBJ1-5; tentatively, D is TRBD1 (5 bases). Trimming stripped 0 bases from V and 0 bases from J, with 21 bases between. The CDR3 is 20 amino acids. The germline gives CDR1 SGHVS, CDR2 FQNEAQ. CDR3 residues: CASSLAWNIQGSNSNQPQHF. CDR3 DNA: TGTGCCAGCAGCTTAGCGTGGAATATTCAGGGCAGTAATAGCAATCAGCCCCAGCATTTT.

This clone was detected once. This chain links TRBV2 with TRBJ1-1; no clear D gene. The V end lost 6 bases, the J end lost 5 bases, and 16 bases lay between the germline ends. The germline V gene has CDR1 SNHLY and CDR2 FYNNEI. This CDR3 has 14 residues. CDR3 sequence (DNA): TGTGCCAGCAGCGCACCCCTGCCCGGGACTGAAGCTTTCTTT. This gives the protein CASSAPLPGTEAFF.

For the CDR3, the DNA is TGTGCCAGCAGTTTAAGGGGCCGTAGGGGCGGCTACACCTTC. Its translation is CASSLRGRRGGYTF. This rearrangement joins TRBV28 to TRBJ1-2, with D possibly being TRBD1 (5 bases). Trimming left V 2 bases short and J 8 bases short, with 15 bases between. The germline V gene has CDR1 MDHEN and CDR2 SYDVKM. This CDR3 has 14 amino acids.

In DNA, the CDR3 is TGTGCCAGCAGTTACGGAAGCGGTGAACCAGATACGCAGTATTTT. The encoded protein is CASSYGSGEPDTQYF. This chain joins TRBV6-6 and TRBJ2-3; D possibly corresponds to TRBD2 (5 bases). V gave up 2 bases and J gave up 4 bases, with 13 bases separating them. The V gene's germline CDR1 is MNHNY and CDR2 SVGAGI (reference sequence). CDR3 length: 15 residues.

This chain uses TRBV6-5 with TRBJ1-3; tentatively, D is TRBD1 (5 bases). V lost 5 bases to trimming and J lost 0 bases, with 8 bases between them. This CDR3 spans 14 amino acids. The germline gives CDR1 MNHEY, CDR2 SVGAGI. In DNA form, the CDR3 reads TGTGCCAGCAGTCGACAGAACTCTGGAAACACCATATATTTT. It translates to CASSRQNSGNTIYF.

The J gene is TRBJ2-1, the V gene TRBV28; D might be TRBD2 (6 bases). The CDR3 length is 13 residues. V was trimmed by 6 bases and J by 7 bases, leaving 13 bases between them. Per germline, CDR1 MDHEN and CDR2 SYDVKM. CDR3 in DNA: TGTGCCAGCAGCATATCACTAGCAAATGAGCAGTTCTTC. This sequence encodes CASSISLANEQFF. Combining the CDR3 with reference TRBV28 and TRBJ2-1 gives the whole variable domain DVKVTQSSRYLVKRTGEKVFLECVQDMDHENMFWYRQDPGLGLRLIYFSYDVKMKEKGDIPEGYSVSREKKERFSLILESASTNQTSMYLCASSISLANEQFFGPGTRLTVL.

This sequence joins TRBV4-1 and TRBJ2-5, with a weak D call TRBD2 (6 bases). Germline V gives CDR1 MGHRA, CDR2 YSYEKL. Trimming took 3 bases from V and 9 from J, leaving 14 bases between them. The CDR3 contains 13 residues. Here the CDR3 reads CASSQREVRAQYF. Here the CDR3 DNA reads TGCGCCAGCAGCCAGCGGGAAGTAAGGGCCCAGTACTTC.

This clone is a singleton in its sample. This chain connects TRBV5-6 to TRBJ1-1; D is unresolved. This CDR3 region has 13 residues. V lost 2 bases to trimming and J lost 6 bases, with 11 bases between them. Germline loops: CDR1 SGHDT, CDR2 YYEEEE. CDR3 residues: CASSFPGLAEAFF. CDR3 sequence (DNA): TGTGCCAGCAGCTTCCCTGGTTTAGCTGAAGCTTTCTTT.

The chain uses TRBV10-2 and TRBJ1-1; a possible D gene is TRBD1 (6 bases). Trimming stripped 3 bases from V and 3 bases from J, with 11 bases between. Germline V gene sequence: CDR1 WSHSY, CDR2 SAAADI. The CDR3 has 14 amino acids. The DNA for the CDR3 is TGCGCCAGCAGTGATAGCGGGGGCGACACTGAAGCTTTCTTT. It yields the protein CASSDSGGDTEAFF.

This sequence joins TRBV7-9 and TRBJ1-1, with D perhaps matching TRBD1 (6 bases). The CDR3 is 14 amino acids. The V and J ends lost 3 bases and 1 base respectively, with 9 bases between them. Germline assignment: CDR1 SEHNR and CDR2 FQNEAQ (reference sequence). CDR3 sequence (DNA): TGTGCCAGCAGCTTTTTGGACAGGAACACTGAAGCTTTCTTT. It codes for CASSFLDRNTEAFF.

The chain is built from TRBV11-2 and TRBJ1-2, with TRBD1 identical over 7 bases. The CDR3 spans 16 residues. Germline loops: CDR1 SGHAT, CDR2 FQNNGV. The V gene end was trimmed by 4 bases and the J gene end by 0 bases; junction bases not matched to a gene: 8. CDR3 coding DNA: TGTGCCAGCAGCTCTTTCACAGGGGAAGCTAACTATGGCTACACCTTC. Amino acid sequence: CASSSFTGEANYGYTF.

The gene calls are TRBV27 and TRBJ1-2, with TRBD1 matching over 12 bases. Per the germline V gene, CDR1 is MNHEY and CDR2 is SMNVEV (reference sequence). This CDR3 region has 14 residues. Trimming removed 6 bases from V and 8 bases from J; junction bases left unmatched: 7. The CDR3 reads CASSPGQGAAGYTF. The CDR3 DNA reads as TGTGCCAGCAGCCCGGGACAGGGGGCTGCCGGCTACACCTTC.

This chain connects TRBV6-1 to TRBJ2-2; TRBD1 matches at 9 bases. V was pared by 2 bases and J by 4 bases, with 5 bases of the junction left unmatched. There are 16 residues in the CDR3. The V gene's germline CDR1 is MNHNS and CDR2 SASEGT. CDR3 bases: TGTGCCAGCAGTGAATGGGACAGGGTGGGCACCGGGGAGCTGTTTTTT. Residues: CASSEWDRVGTGELFF.

The V and J genes are TRBV9 and TRBJ1-5; 7 bases are shared with TRBD1. J gave up 4 bases and V 3 bases, and 4 bases lay outside the gene matches. Germline V gene lookup returns CDR1 SGDLS and CDR2 YYNGEE. The CDR3 consists of 14 residues. CDR3 nucleotide sequence: TGTGCCAGCAGCGGACAGGGCAGGAATCAGCCCCAGCATTTT. Translating gives CASSGQGRNQPQHF.

J is TRBJ2-3 and V is TRBV7-3; 9 nucleotides line up with TRBD1. After removal of 5 bases from V and 6 bases from J, the junction contained 6 bases not matched to a gene. The CDR3 contains 14 residues. From germline, CDR1 is SGHTA and CDR2 FQGTGA. CDR3 bases: TGTGCCAGCAGCGTTGGACAGGGGTGGGATACGCAGTATTTT. Translation gives CASSVGQGWDTQYF.